This TCR beta chain was identified during a study of human T cells and chemical hapten exposure. Time point in this sample: pre-sensitization, week 0. Described treatment: therapeutic diphenylcyclopropenone sensitization with weekly scalp DPC. Study conclusions and caveats: Expanded TCRs grouped into significantly more large CDR3 similarity clusters than controls produced.

About this clonotype: The target antigen is unknown.

This CDR3 is 17 amino acids long. The germline gives CDR1 DFQATT, CDR2 SNEGSKA (reference sequence). J lost 4 bases, V lost 3 bases, and 11 bases had no gene match. TCRdb recomputed calls from the RACE reads with MiXCR, one row per CDR3 protein. The table records around 60,000 distinct CDR3 sequences, 5.5% to 7.5% of them present only once. V is TRBV20-1 and J is TRBJ2-3; TRBD2 matches 12 bases. The material sequenced was whole blood, taken in connection with sensitization to the hapten diphenylcyclopropenone (DPC). The TCR originated in a woman aged 25 to 39 with alopecia areata. Some clones in this sample may be carry-over from other donors' samples. The CDR3, as DNA: TGCAGTGCTAGCGCACTAGCGGGGGGTCGGGGTGCAGATACGCAGTATTTT. It codes for CSASALAGGRGADTQYF.